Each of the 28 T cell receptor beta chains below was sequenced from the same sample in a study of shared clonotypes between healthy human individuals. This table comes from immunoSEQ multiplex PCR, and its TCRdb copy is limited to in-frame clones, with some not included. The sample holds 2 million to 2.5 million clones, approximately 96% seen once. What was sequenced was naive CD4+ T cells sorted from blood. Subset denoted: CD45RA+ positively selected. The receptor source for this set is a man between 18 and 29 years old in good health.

CDR3 in amino acids: CASSLAGKTNEQFF. The CDR3 nucleotides read TGTGCCAGCAGCTTAGCGGGCAAAACCAATGAGCAGTTCTTC. The chain uses TRBV7-9 and TRBJ2-1; D is unclear. The CDR3 has 14 amino acids. Trimming cost V 0 bases and J 6 bases, with 9 bases left between them. CDR1 SEHNR and CDR2 FQNEAQ come from the germline V gene (reference sequence). The entire variable domain, with the rest obtained from reference TRBV7-9 and TRBJ2-1, is as follows: DTGVSQNPRHKITKRGQNVTFRCDPISEHNRLYWYRQTLGQGPEFLTYFQNEAQLEKSRLLSDRFSAERPKGSFSTLEIQRTEQGDSAMYLCASSLAGKTNEQFFGPGTRLTVL.

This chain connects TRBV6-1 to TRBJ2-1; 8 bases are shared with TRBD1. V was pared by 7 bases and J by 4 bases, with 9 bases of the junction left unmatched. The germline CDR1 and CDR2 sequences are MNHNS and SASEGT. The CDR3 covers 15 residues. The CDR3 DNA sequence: TGTGCCAGCATAGACAGGGGAAGAAATTACAATGAGCAGTTCTTC. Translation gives CASIDRGRNYNEQFF.

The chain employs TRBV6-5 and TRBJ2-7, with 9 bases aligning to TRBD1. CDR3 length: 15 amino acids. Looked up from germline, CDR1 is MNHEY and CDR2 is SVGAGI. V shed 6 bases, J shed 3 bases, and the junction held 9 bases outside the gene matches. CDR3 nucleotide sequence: TGTGCCAGCAGCGAACAGGGGGCAACTCACTACGAGCAGTACTTC. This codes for CASSEQGATHYEQYF.

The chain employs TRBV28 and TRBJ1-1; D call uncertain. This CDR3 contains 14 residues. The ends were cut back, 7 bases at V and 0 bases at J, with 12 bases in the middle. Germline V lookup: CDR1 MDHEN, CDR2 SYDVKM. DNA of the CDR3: TGTGCCAGCACCTTTCCACAATTGAACACTGAAGCTTTCTTT. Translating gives CASTFPQLNTEAFF.

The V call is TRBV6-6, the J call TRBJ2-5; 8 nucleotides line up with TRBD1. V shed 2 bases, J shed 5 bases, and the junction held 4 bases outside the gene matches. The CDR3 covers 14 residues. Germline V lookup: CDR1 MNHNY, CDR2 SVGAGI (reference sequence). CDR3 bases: TGTGCCAGCAGTTACGGACAGGGAGAGGAGACCCAGTACTTC. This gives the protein CASSYGQGEETQYF.

The CDR3 spells CASSAEGAIEAFF. CDR3 nucleotide sequence: TGCGCCAGCAGTGCAGAGGGGGCGATTGAAGCTTTCTTT. The V call is TRBV10-2, the J call TRBJ1-1, with 7 bases identical to TRBD1. The CDR3 loop spans 13 amino acids. V lost 4 bases and J lost 7; bases outside the gene matches: 6. Germline V gives CDR1 WSHSY, CDR2 SAAADI.

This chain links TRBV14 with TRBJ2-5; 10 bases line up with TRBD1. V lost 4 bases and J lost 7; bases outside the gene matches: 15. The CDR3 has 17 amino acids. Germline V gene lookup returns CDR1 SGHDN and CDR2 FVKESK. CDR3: CASSPPPGQGRLWTQYF. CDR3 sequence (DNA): TGTGCCAGCAGCCCCCCACCGGGACAGGGGAGACTGTGGACCCAGTACTTC.

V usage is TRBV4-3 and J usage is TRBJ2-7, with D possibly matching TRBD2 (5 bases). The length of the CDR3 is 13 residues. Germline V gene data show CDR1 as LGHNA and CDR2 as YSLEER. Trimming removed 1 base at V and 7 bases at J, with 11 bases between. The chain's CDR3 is CASSQVPGLEQYF. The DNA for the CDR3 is TGCGCCAGCAGCCAAGTACCTGGACTGGAGCAGTACTTC.

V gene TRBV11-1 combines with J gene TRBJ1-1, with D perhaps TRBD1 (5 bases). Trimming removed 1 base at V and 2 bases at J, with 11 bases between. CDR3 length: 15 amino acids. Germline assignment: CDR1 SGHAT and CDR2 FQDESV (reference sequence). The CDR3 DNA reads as TGTGCCAGCAGCTTAGAGCAGGGATTAAACACTGAAGCTTTCTTT. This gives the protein CASSLEQGLNTEAFF.

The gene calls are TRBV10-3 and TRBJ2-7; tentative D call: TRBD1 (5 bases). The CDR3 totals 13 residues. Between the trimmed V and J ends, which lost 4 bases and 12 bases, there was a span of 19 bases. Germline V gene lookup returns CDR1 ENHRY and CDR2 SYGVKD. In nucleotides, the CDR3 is TGTGCCATCAGTGCGACAGTAGTCGGCATCGGGTACTTC. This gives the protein CAISATVVGIGYF.

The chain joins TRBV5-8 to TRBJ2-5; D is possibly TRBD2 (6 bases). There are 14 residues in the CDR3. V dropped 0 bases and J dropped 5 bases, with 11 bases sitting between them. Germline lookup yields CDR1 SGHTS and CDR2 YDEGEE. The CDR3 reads CASSLGRGGETQYF. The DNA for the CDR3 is TGTGCCAGCAGCTTGGGGCGGGGAGGCGAGACCCAGTACTTC.

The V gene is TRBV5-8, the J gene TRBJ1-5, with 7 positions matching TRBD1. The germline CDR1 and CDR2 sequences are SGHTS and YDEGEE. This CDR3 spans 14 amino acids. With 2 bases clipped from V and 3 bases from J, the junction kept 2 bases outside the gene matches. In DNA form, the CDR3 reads TGTGCCAGCAGCTTAGGGACAGCCAATCAGCCCCAGCATTTT. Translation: CASSLGTANQPQHF.

The CDR3 bases are TGTGCCAGCTCACCACAGCGGTGGACCTACGAGCAGTACTTC. Its protein product is CASSPQRWTYEQYF. The V and J genes are TRBV18 and TRBJ2-7, with TRBD2 as a possible D gene (5 bases). CDR1 and CDR2 (germline): KGHSH, LQKENI. The CDR3 has 14 residues. With 1 base removed from V and 2 bases from J, the gap between germline ends came to 9 bases.

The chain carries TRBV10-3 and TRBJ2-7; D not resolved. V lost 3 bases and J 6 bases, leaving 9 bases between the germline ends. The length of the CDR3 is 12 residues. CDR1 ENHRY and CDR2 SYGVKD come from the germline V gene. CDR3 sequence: CAISELEGEQYF. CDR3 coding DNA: TGTGCCATCAGTGAACTCGAAGGCGAGCAGTACTTC.

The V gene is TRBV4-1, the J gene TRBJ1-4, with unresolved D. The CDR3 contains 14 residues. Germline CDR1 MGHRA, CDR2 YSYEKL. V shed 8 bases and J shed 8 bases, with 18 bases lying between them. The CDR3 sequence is CASQLLRTEEKLFF. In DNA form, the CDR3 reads TGCGCCAGCCAGCTGTTACGGACGGAGGAAAAACTGTTTTTT.

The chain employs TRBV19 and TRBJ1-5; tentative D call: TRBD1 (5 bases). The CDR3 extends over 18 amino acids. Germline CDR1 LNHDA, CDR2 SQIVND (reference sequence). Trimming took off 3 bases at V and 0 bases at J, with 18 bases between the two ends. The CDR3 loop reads CASSIPPGRLLSNQPQHF. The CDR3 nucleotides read TGTGCCAGTAGTATCCCTCCGGGACGCTTACTTAGCAATCAGCCCCAGCATTTT. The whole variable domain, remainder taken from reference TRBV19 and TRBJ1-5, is DGGITQSPKYLFRKEGQNVTLSCEQNLNHDAMYWYRQDPGQGLRLIYYSQIVNDFQKGDIAEGYSVSREKKESFPLTVTSAQKNPTAFYLCASSIPPGRLLSNQPQHFGDGTRLSIL.

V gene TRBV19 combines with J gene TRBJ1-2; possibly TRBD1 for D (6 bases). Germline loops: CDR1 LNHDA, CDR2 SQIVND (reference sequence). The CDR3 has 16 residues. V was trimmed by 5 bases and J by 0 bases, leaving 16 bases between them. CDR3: CASSQLYRAANYGYTF. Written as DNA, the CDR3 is TGTGCCAGTAGTCAACTGTACAGGGCCGCTAACTATGGCTACACCTTC. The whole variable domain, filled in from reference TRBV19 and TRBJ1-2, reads DGGITQSPKYLFRKEGQNVTLSCEQNLNHDAMYWYRQDPGQGLRLIYYSQIVNDFQKGDIAEGYSVSREKKESFPLTVTSAQKNPTAFYLCASSQLYRAANYGYTFGSGTRLTVV.

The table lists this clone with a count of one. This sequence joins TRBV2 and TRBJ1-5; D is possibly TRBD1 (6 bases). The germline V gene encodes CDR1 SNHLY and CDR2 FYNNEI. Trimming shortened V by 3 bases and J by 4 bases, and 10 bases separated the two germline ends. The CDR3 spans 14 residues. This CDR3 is CASSERQENQPQHF. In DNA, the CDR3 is TGTGCCAGCAGTGAGCGACAGGAGAATCAGCCCCAGCATTTT.

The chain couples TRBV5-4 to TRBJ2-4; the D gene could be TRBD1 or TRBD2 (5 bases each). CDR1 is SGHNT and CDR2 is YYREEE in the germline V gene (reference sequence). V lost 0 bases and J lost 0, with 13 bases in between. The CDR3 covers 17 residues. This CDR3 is CASSLEGVGRAKNIQYF. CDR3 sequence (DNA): TGTGCCAGCAGCTTGGAAGGGGTGGGGAGAGCCAAAAACATTCAGTACTTC.

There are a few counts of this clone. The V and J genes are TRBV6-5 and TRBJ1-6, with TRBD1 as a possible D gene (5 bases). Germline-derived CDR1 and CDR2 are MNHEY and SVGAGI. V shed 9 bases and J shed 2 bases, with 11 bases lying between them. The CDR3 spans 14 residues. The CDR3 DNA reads TGTGCCAGTGGGGCGGGCACCTATAATTCACCCCTCCACTTT. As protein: CASGAGTYNSPLHF.

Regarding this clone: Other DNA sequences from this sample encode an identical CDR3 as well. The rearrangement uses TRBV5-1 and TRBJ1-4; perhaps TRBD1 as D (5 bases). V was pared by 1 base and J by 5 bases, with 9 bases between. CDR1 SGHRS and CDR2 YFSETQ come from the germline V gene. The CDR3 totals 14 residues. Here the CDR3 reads CASSLTGGNEKLFF. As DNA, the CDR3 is TGCGCCAGCAGCTTGACCGGGGGAAATGAAAAACTGTTTTTT.

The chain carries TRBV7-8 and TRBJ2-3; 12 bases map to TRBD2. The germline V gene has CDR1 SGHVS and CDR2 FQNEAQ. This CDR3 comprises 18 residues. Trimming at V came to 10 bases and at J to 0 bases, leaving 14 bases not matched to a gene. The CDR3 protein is CATQSLAGGLVSTDTQYF. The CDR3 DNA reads TGTGCCACCCAGAGTCTAGCGGGGGGGTTAGTTAGCACAGATACGCAGTATTTT.

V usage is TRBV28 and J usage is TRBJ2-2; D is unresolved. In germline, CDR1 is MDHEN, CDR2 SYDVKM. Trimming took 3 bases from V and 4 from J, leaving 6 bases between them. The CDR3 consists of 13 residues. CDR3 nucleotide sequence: TGTGCCAGCAGTTTCGGGTTCACCGGGGAGCTGTTTTTT. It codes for CASSFGFTGELFF.

This CDR3 is CASCQGGQPQHF. The CDR3 bases are TGTGCCAGCTGTCAGGGTGGGCAGCCCCAGCATTTT. V usage is TRBV28 and J usage is TRBJ1-5, with D maybe TRBD1 (5 bases). The V and J ends lost 8 bases and 7 bases respectively, with 12 bases between them. CDR1 and CDR2 from the germline V gene are MDHEN and SYDVKM. This CDR3 spans 12 amino acids. The complete variable domain, with remaining parts taken from reference TRBV28 and TRBJ1-5, reads DVKVTQSSRYLVKRTGEKVFLECVQDMDHENMFWYRQDPGLGLRLIYFSYDVKMKEKGDIPEGYSVSREKKERFSLILESASTNQTSMYLCASCQGGQPQHFGDGTRLSIL.

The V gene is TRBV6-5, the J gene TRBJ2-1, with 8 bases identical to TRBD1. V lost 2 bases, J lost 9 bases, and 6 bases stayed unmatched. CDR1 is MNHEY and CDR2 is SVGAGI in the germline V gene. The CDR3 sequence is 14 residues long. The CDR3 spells CASSYLAGGTEQFF. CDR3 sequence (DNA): TGTGCCAGCAGTTACCTGGCAGGGGGCACTGAGCAGTTCTTC.

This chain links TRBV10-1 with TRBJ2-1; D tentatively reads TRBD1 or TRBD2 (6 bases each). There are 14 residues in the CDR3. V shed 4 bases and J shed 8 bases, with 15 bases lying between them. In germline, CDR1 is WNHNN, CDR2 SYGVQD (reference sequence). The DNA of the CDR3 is TGCGCCAGCAGTGGGGGGGCGCTTGGCGATGAGCAGTTCTTC. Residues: CASSGGALGDEQFF.

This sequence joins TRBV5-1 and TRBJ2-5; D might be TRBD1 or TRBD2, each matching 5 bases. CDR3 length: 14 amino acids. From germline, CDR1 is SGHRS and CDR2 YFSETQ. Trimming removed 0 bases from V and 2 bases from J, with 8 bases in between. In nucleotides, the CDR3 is TGCGCCAGCAGCTTGGTAGGGGAGCAAGAGACCCAGTACTTC. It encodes CASSLVGEQETQYF.

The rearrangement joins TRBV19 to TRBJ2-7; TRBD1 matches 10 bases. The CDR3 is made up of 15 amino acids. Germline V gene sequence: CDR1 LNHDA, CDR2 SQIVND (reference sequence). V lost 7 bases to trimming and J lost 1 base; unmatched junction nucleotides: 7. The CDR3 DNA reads TGTGCCAGTACCCCGGACAGGGGGACGTCCTACGAGCAGTACTTC. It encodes CASTPDRGTSYEQYF.